The 5 T cell receptor beta chains in this list originate from one sample, sequenced in a study of human T cells and chemical hapten exposure. The sample's time point: patch test 1, 2 weeks after DPC sensitization. Stated treatment: therapeutic diphenylcyclopropenone sensitization with weekly scalp DPC. Using its own MiXCR run on the RACE reads, TCRdb lists one record per CDR3 protein. The repertoire holds about 360,000 distinct CDR3 sequences, with under 9% as singletons. The sequences come from whole blood, collected in connection with sensitization to the hapten diphenylcyclopropenone (DPC). Every receptor here comes from a young woman with alopecia areata. Some clones in this sample may be carry-over from other donors' samples.

This clonotype was seen a handful of times. The CDR3 DNA reads as TGTGCCAGCAGCTCGACTAGATCGGGTGAGCAGTACTTC. It encodes CASSSTRSGEQYF. The rearrangement links TRBV3-1 to TRBJ2-7; weak D call: TRBD2 (6 bases). The CDR3 totals 13 residues. Trimming stripped 5 bases from V and 7 bases from J, with 15 bases between. Per the germline V gene, CDR1 is LGHDT and CDR2 is YNNKEL (reference sequence).

This clonotype was counted a few times. The J gene is TRBJ1-2, the V gene TRBV7-2; TRBD1 matches 7 bases. The CDR3 totals 15 residues. J gave up 4 bases and V 3 bases, and 8 bases lay outside the gene matches. CDR1 SGHTA and CDR2 FQGNSA come from the germline V gene. The CDR3 here is CASSFRDRVAYGYTF. The CDR3 nucleotides are TGTGCCAGCAGCTTCCGAGACAGGGTTGCCTATGGCTACACCTTC. The full variable domain, completed using reference TRBV7-2 and TRBJ1-2, is GAGVSQSPSNKVTEKGKDVELRCDPISGHTALYWYRQSLGQGLEFLIYFQGNSAPDKSGLPSDRFSAERTGGSVSTLTIQRTQQEDSAVYLCASSFRDRVAYGYTFGSGTRLTVV.

The chain joins TRBV7-9 to TRBJ2-3; D perhaps matches TRBD2 (6 bases). The CDR3 has 15 amino acids. V was cut by 7 bases and J by 6 bases, with 20 bases left in between. CDR1 is SEHNR, CDR2 FQNEAQ, per germline (reference sequence). The DNA for the CDR3 is TGTGCCAGCACCTCAGCGGGTCGGGCTTCGGATACGCAGTATTTT. Translation gives CASTSAGRASDTQYF.

Many counts were recorded for this clonotype. This chain links TRBV7-8 with TRBJ2-5, with 9 bases aligning to TRBD2. The germline CDR1 and CDR2 sequences are SGHVS and FQNEAQ. CDR3 size: 18 residues. V lost 0 bases, J lost 4 bases, and 12 bases stayed unmatched. The CDR3 DNA sequence: TGTGCCAGCAGCTTAGCGCGGGTTTTGGCGGGGGGGCGAGAGACCCAGTACTTC. Translation gives CASSLARVLAGGRETQYF.

The V gene is TRBV7-2, the J gene TRBJ1-5, with D tentatively TRBD1 (5 bases). Trimming shortened V by 4 bases and J by 2 bases, and 12 bases separated the two germline ends. Germline lookup yields CDR1 SGHTA and CDR2 FQGNSA. The CDR3 sequence is 15 residues long. The CDR3 nucleotides read TGTGCCAGCAGCTCTCAGGGTAGGGGCAATCAGCCCCAGCATTTT. Translating it yields CASSSQGRGNQPQHF.